The present T cell receptor (beta chain) was sequenced within a study of T-cell reconstitution after alpha-beta-depleted transplantation in children. With 4 bases removed from V and 6 bases from J, the gap between germline ends came to 20 bases. From germline, CDR1 is SGHKS and CDR2 YYEKEE (reference sequence). CDR3 length equals 16 residues. The study, taken as a whole, reports: A year had passed since transplant, and T-cell counts and diversity by then came mostly from newly produced T cells. The study traced high day-60 TCRbeta diversity in some patients to surviving recipient T cells and thymic progenitors.

Unique molecular identifiers featured in how the TCRbeta library was prepared. TCRdb re-derived calls from the PCR reads in MiXCR, one entry per CDR3 protein. The sample has nearly 250,000 distinct CDR3 sequences, 6.5% to 10% seen once; the top ten hold nearly 6.5%. This clonotype has ten or more counts. Its target is unknown. The clonotype comes from a male patient between 5 and 17 years old who had a stem cell transplant for acute lymphoblastic leukemia, so the T cells may come from the graft donor. The chain joins TRBV5-5 to TRBJ2-1; TRBD1 is a possible D gene (6 bases). Sequences were derived from PBMCs, mostly from graft donor cells, sampled 180 days after TCRalphabeta/CD19-depleted stem cell transplant. This CDR3 reads CASSPRGGQLSNEQFF. The CDR3 DNA reads as TGTGCCAGCAGCCCCCGGGGCGGACAGCTCTCCAATGAGCAGTTCTTC.